The clone carrying this TCR beta chain showed up just a few times. The antigen remains undetermined. The data were taken from a study of cytomegalovirus exposure and HLA in healthy donors. PCR was performed using 60 Vbeta and 13 Jbeta primers. Only in-frame clones appear in the TCRdb table, and some are missing; sequencing was by immunoSEQ multiplex PCR. The sample has 200,000 or so clones, about 75% seen once; the top ten hold 1.5% to 2%. Notes on the study in general: Sequencing had likely introduced a cluster of highly shared sequence variants as an artifact.

Trimming took off 0 bases at V and 14 bases at J, with 5 bases between the two ends. The CDR3 totals 11 residues. Germline assignment: CDR1 SNHLY and CDR2 FYNNEI. The receptor's source is a man between 18 and 29 years old in good health and CMV-seronegative. This chain connects TRBV2 to TRBJ1-6, with no clear D. What was sequenced was PBMCs. CDR3 residues: CASSEAGALHF. CDR3 coding DNA: TGTGCCAGCAGTGAAGCGGGAGCCCTCCACTTT.